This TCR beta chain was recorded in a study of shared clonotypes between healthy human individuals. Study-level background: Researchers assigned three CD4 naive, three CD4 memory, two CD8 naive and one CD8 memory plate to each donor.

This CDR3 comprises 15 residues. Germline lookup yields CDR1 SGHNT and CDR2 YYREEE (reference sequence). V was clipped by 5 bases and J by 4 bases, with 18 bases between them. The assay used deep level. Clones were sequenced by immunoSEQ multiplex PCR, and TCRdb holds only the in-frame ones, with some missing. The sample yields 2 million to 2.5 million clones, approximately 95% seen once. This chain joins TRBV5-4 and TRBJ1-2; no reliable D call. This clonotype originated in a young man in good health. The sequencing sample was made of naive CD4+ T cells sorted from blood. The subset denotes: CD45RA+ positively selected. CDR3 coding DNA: TGTGCCAGCAGTCAACGACACCCAGGAGGCTATGGCTACACCTTC. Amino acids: CASSQRHPGGYGYTF.